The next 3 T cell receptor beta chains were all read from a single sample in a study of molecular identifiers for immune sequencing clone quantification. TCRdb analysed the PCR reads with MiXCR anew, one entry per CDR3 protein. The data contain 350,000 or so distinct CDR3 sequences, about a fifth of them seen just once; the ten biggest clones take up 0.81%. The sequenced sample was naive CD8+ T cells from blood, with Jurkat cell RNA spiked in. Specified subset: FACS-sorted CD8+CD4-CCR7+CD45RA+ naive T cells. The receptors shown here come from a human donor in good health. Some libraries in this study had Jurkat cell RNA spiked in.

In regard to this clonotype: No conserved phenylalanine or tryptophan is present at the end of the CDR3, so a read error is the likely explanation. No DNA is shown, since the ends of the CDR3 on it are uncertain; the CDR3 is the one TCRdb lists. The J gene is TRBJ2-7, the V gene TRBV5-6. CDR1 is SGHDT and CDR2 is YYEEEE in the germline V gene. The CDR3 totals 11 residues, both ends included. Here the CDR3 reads CASSLGYEQYL.

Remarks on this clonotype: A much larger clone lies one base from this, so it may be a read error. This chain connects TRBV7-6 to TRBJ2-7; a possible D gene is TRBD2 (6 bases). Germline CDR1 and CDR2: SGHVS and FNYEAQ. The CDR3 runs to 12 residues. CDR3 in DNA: TGTGCCGGCAGCTTTGGAGGGAACGAGCAGTACTTC. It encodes CAGSFGGNEQYF.

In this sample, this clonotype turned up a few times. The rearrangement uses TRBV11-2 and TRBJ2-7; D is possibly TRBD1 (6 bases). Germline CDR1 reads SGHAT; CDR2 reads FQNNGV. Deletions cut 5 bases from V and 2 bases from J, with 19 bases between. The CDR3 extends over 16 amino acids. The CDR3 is CASSPMRGSLPYEQYF. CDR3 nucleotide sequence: TGTGCCAGCAGCCCAATGAGGGGGTCTCTCCCCTACGAGCAGTACTTC. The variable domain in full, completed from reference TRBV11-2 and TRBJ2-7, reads EAGVAQSPRYKIIEKRQSVAFWCNPISGHATLYWYQQILGQGPKLLIQFQNNGVVDDSQLPKDRFSAERLKGVDSTLKIQPAKLEDSAVYLCASSPMRGSLPYEQYFGPGTRLTVT.